Below, 7 T cell receptor beta chains from the same sample are listed, as sequenced in a study of metastatic and nonmetastatic thyroid tumors. Ahead of thyroid surgery, no patient had received treatment of any kind. Using MiXCR, TCRdb reanalyzed the PCR reads. The sample includes approximately 35,000 clones, about a fifth seen only once; the top ten take 3%. Sequencing was done on a sample of tumor tissue. These receptors were collected from a male donor with papillary thyroid cancer or a benign thyroid nodule (not recorded which). Some clones in this sample may be carry-over from other donors' samples.

This clone appeared many times. The chain carries TRBV7-2 and TRBJ2-5; D perhaps matches TRBD2 (6 bases). CDR3 length equals 14 residues. CDR1 SGHTA and CDR2 FQGNSA come from the germline V gene. With 3 bases removed from V and 3 bases from J, the gap between germline ends came to 11 bases. In nucleotides, the CDR3 is TGTGCCAGCAGCTTGACTAGTACGAAAGAGACCCAGTACTTC. Translated: CASSLTSTKETQYF.

Worth noting for this clone: The junction does not match germline at one end; this may be a read error. The CDR3 coding sequence is TGCAGTGCCACTCCGGGACAGCAGCCCTACGATCAGTACTTC. Its protein is CSATPGQQPYDQYF. The chain recombines TRBV20-1 with TRBJ2-7; 7 bases map to TRBD1. Germline V gene lookup returns CDR1 DFQATT and CDR2 SNEGSKA (reference sequence). The length of the CDR3 is 14 residues.

This chain joins TRBV5-1 and TRBJ2-7, with 10 bases lining up with TRBD1. The germline gives CDR1 SGHRS, CDR2 YFSETQ. The CDR3 loop spans 15 amino acids. V lost 4 bases, J lost 4 bases, and 8 bases stayed unmatched. This chain's CDR3 is CASSPLPGQGYEQYF. CDR3 nucleotide sequence: TGCGCCAGCAGCCCTTTGCCGGGACAGGGGTACGAGCAGTACTTC. The entire variable domain, with the rest obtained from reference TRBV5-1 and TRBJ2-7, is as follows: KAGVTQTPRYLIKTRGQQVTLSCSPISGHRSVSWYQQTPGQGLQFLFEYFSETQRNKGNFPGRFSGRQFSNSRSEMNVSTLELGDSALYLCASSPLPGQGYEQYFGPGTRLTVT.

CDR3 nucleotides: TGCAGTACTATATCTTGGACGGGCAAGGAAAAACTGTTTTTT. It specifies CSTISWTGKEKLFF. This chain joins TRBV20-1 and TRBJ1-4; D not resolved. The V end was cut by 8 bases, the J end by 8 bases, with 21 bases between. The CDR3 runs 14 residues. Germline CDR1 DFQATT, CDR2 SNEGSKA (reference sequence).

There are many counts of this clone. The genes are TRBV18 and TRBJ1-3, with D possibly matching TRBD1 (6 bases). In germline, CDR1 is KGHSH, CDR2 LQKENI. The CDR3 is 16 residues long. Trimming shortened V by 2 bases and J by 0 bases, and 11 bases separated the two germline ends. CDR3 nucleotide sequence: TGTGCCAGCTCACCAGCCAGGGGCGTCTCTGGAAACACCATATATTTT. Translation: CASSPARGVSGNTIYF. Full variable domain (outside the CDR3, taken from reference TRBV18 and TRBJ1-3): NAGVMQNPRHLVRRRGQEARLRCSPMKGHSHVYWYRQLPEEGLKFMVYLQKENIIDESGMPKERFSAEFPKEGPSILRIQQVVRGDSAAYFCASSPARGVSGNTIYFGEGSWLTVV.

This clone was detected ten times or more. A much larger clone is a single base away; this may be a read error. Other DNA sequences from this sample encode an identical CDR3 as well. The chain couples TRBV20-1 to TRBJ1-1; no clear D. Between the trimmed V and J ends, which lost 0 bases and 3 bases, there was a span of 14 bases. The CDR3 is made up of 15 amino acids. In germline, CDR1 is DFQATT, CDR2 SNEGSKA (reference sequence). CDR3 sequence: CSARDPKRSHTEAFF. The CDR3 bases are TGCAGTGCTAGAGACCCAAAGAGGAGCCACACTGAAGCTTTCTTT.

This clone was seen at least ten times. The gene calls are TRBV7-8 and TRBJ1-3, with D possibly matching TRBD1 (5 bases). Germline V lookup: CDR1 SGHVS, CDR2 FQNEAQ. The CDR3 has 15 residues. V was trimmed by 1 base and J by 0 bases, leaving 7 bases between them. The CDR3 sequence is CASSLEGSSGNTIYF. The DNA of the CDR3 is TGTGCCAGCAGCTTAGAGGGGAGCTCTGGAAACACCATATATTTT.